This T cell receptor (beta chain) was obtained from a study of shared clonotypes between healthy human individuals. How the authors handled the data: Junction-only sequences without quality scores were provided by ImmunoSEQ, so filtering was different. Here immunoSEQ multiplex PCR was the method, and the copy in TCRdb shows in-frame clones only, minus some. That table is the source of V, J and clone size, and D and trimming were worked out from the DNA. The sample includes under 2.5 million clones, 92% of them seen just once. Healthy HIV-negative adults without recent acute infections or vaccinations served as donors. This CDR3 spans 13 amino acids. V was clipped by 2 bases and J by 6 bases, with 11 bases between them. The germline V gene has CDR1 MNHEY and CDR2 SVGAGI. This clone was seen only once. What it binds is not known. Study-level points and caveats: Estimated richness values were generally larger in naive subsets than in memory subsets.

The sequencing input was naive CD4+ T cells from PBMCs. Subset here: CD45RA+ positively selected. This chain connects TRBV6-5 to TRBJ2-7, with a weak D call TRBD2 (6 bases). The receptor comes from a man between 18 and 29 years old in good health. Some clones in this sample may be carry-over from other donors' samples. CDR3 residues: CASSYRGGSEQYF. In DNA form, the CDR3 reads TGTGCCAGCAGTTACAGGGGAGGTTCCGAGCAGTACTTC.